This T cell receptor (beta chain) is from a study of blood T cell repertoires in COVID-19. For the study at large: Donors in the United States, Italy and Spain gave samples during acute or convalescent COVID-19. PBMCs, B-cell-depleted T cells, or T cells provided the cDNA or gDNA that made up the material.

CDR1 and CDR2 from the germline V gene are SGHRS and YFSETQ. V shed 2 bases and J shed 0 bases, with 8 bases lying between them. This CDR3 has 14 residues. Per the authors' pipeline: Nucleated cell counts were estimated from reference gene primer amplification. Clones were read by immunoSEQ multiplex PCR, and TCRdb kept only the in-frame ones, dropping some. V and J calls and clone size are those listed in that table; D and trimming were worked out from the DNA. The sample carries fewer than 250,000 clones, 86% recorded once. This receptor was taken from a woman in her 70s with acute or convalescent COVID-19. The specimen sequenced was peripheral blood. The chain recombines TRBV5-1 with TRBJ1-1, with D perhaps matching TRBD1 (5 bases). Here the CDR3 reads CASSFGHMNTEAFF. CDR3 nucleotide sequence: TGCGCCAGCAGCTTCGGACATATGAACACTGAAGCTTTCTTT.